This is a list of T cell receptor beta chains from one sample in a study of beta chain features in type 1 diabetes. Clones were sequenced by immunoSEQ multiplex PCR, and TCRdb holds only the in-frame ones, with some missing. The data contain 300,000 or so clones, under 8.5% of them seen just once; the ten biggest clones take up under 0.5%. The sequenced sample was central memory CD4+ T cells from blood. Receptors originate from a woman aged 18-29 years in good health. Each CDR3 is given with its conserved first and last residue. D genes are given only for firm matches. Size tells how often a clone was seen (once, few, many) or the class of an expanded clone, and some rows leave it out.

>TRBJ2-1|TRBV15|-|-
CATSRQGKKNEQFF
TGTGCCACCAGCAGGCAGGGGAAGAAAAATGAGCAGTTCTTC
>TRBJ2-3|TRBV5-4|-|few
CASSLFGGSGTDTQYF
TGTGCCAGCAGCTTGTTCGGAGGATCGGGCACAGATACGCAGTATTTT
>TRBJ2-3|TRBV19|TRBD1|few
CASTPGGTGDTQYF
TGTGCCAGTACCCCAGGGGGGACAGGGGATACGCAGTATTTT
>TRBJ2-6|TRBV4-3|-|-
CASSLGWGSGANVLTF
TGCGCCAGCAGCCTGGGATGGGGCTCTGGGGCCAACGTCCTGACTTTC
>TRBJ2-2|TRBV4-3|-|-
CASSQGHYTGELFF
TGCGCCAGCAGCCAGGGACACTACACCGGGGAGCTGTTTTTT
>TRBJ2-5|TRBV7-2|-|-
CASTVGETQYF
TGTGCCAGCACGGTCGGAGAGACCCAGTACTTC
>TRBJ1-2|TRBV7-2|-|-
CASSSTLYGYTF
TGTGCCAGCAGCTCCACCCTCTATGGCTACACCTTC
>TRBJ2-3|TRBV18|TRBD1|-
CASSPPRGAGDRDTQYF
TGTGCCAGCTCACCACCGAGGGGTGCAGGGGACAGAGATACGCAGTATTTT
>TRBJ2-3|TRBV11-1|-|few
CASSRKQSSTDTQYF
TGTGCCAGCAGCCGAAAACAGAGTAGCACAGATACGCAGTATTTT
>TRBJ2-7|TRBV5-4|-|-
CASRRSSDVYEQYF
TGTGCCAGCAGACGGAGTAGCGACGTCTACGAGCAGTACTTC
>TRBJ2-1|TRBV21-1|-|few
CASRRTSGRARVSYNEQFF
TGTGCCAGCAGACGGACTAGCGGGAGGGCCAGGGTATCCTACAATGAGCAGTTCTTC
>TRBJ1-1|TRBV6-6|-|few
CASSQTGNTEAFF
TGTGCCAGCAGCCAGACGGGGAACACTGAAGCTTTCTTT
>TRBJ1-5|TRBV2|-|-
CASSDRVGNQPQHF
TGTGCCAGCAGTGACAGGGTGGGCAATCAGCCCCAGCATTTT
>TRBJ1-5|TRBV2|TRBD1|few
CASHRGSEPQHF
TGTGCCAGTCACAGGGGCTCGGAGCCCCAGCATTTT
>TRBJ2-2|TRBV29-1|-|-
CSVGLLADLTGELFF
TGCAGCGTTGGGCTGTTGGCGGACCTCACCGGGGAGCTGTTTTTT
>TRBJ2-7|TRBV18|-|-
CASSPDPYEQYF
TGTGCCAGCTCACCGGATCCCTACGAGCAGTACTTC
>TRBJ2-7|TRBV11-2|-|-
CASSLALSSYAYEQYF
TGTGCCAGCAGCTTAGCCCTAAGCTCATACGCCTACGAGCAGTACTTC
>TRBJ1-2|TRBV18|-|few
CASSPARQKEYGYTF
TGTGCCAGCTCACCAGCGAGACAGAAAGAATATGGCTACACCTTC
>TRBJ2-7|TRBV7-9|-|-
CASTRNWNYEQYF
TGTGCCAGCACTAGGAATTGGAACTACGAGCAGTACTTC
>TRBJ2-5|TRBV7-8|-|-
CASSLRERGETQYF
TGTGCCAGCAGCCTACGGGAGCGAGGGGAGACCCAGTACTTC
>TRBJ2-1|TRBV29-1|TRBD2|-
CSVSHGLAGVNEQFF
TGCAGCGTCTCCCACGGTCTAGCGGGAGTCAATGAGCAGTTCTTC
>TRBJ2-2|TRBV6-5|-|few
CASSYRWNTGELFF
TGTGCCAGCAGTTACAGGTGGAACACCGGGGAGCTGTTTTTT